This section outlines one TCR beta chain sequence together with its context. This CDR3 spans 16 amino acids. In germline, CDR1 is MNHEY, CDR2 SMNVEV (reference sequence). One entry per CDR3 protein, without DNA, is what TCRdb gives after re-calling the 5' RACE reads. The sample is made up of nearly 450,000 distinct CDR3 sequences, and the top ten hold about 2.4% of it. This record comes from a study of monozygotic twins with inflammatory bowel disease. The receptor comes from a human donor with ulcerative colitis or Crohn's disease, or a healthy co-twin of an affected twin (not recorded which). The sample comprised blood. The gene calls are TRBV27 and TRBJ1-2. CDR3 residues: CASSFSARFEFYGYTF.